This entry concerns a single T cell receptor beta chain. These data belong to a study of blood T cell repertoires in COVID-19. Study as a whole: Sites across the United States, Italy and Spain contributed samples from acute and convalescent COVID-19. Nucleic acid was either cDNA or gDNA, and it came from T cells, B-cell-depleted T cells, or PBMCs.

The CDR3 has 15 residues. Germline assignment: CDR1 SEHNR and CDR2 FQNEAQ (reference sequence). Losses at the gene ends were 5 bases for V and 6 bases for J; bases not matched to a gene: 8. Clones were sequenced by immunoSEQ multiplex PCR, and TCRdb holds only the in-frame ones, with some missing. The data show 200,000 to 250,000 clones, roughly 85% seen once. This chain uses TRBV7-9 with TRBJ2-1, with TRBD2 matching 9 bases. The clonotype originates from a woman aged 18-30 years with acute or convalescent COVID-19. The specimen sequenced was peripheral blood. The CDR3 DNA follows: TGTGCCAGCAGCCCACACCGGACTAGCGCCAATGAGCAGTTCTTC. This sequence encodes CASSPHRTSANEQFF.